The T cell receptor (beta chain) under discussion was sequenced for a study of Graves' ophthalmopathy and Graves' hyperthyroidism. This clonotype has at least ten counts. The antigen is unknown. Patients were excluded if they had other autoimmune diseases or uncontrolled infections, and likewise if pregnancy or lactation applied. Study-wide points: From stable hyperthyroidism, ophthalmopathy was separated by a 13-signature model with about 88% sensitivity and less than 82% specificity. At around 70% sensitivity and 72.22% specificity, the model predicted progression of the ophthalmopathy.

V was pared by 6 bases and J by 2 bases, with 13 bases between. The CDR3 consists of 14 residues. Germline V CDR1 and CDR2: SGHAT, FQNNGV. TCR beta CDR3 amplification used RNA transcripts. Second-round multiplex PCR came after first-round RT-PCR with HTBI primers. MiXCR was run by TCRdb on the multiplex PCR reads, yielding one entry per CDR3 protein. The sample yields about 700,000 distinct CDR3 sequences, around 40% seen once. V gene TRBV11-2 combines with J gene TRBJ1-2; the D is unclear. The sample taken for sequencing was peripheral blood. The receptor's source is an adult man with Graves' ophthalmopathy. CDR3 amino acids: CASRRIQNNYGYTF. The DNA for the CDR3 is TGTGCCAGCAGGCGGATTCAAAACAACTATGGCTACACCTTC.